This T cell receptor beta chain was recorded in a study of T cells in Graves' hyperthyroidism and ophthalmopathy. Regarding the study as a whole: For ophthalmopathy, model prediction preceded onset by a median about 6 months.

Germline assignment: CDR1 SGHRS and CDR2 YFSETQ. V lost 4 bases and J 7 bases, leaving 18 bases between the germline ends. There are 15 residues in the CDR3. On this clonotype: As yet, its antigen is unknown.

Amplified TCR beta CDR3 regions came from RNA transcripts. Initially, a first-round RT-PCR of the TCR CDR3 employed the HTBI primer set. TCRdb ran MiXCR on the multiplex PCR reads and lists one entry per CDR3 protein. Among 560,000 or so distinct CDR3 sequences listed, about 43% were seen once. With a duration under 2 months, the hyperthyroidism was newly diagnosed in patients aged 18 to 65. Diagnostic decisions used clinical symptoms, serum thyroxine and TRAb, thyroid ultrasound and orbital computed tomography. This rearrangement joins TRBV5-1 to TRBJ1-5, with D possibly matching TRBD1 (6 bases). The source is a woman aged 18-29 years with Graves' hyperthyroidism. Sequencing was carried out using peripheral blood or thyroid tissue (not recorded which). The CDR3 coding sequence is TGCGCCAGCAGCCTAACCGGGACAAATTTCCAGCCCCAGCATTTT. It yields the protein CASSLTGTNFQPQHF.